The 26 T cell receptor beta chains presented below share a single source sample, sequenced in a study of T cells in women clearing cervical HPV infection. Assay: immunoSEQ multiplex PCR; the TCRdb copy retains only in-frame clones and omits some. Its table records around 20,000 clones. Input material: blood buffy coat. Every receptor here comes from a woman aged 18 to 75 with a cervical HPV16 infection that either progressed to CIN3+ or cleared (not recorded which).

Points on this clone: The CDR3 end falls 3 residues outside the read, so it is completed with the germline J gene. V usage is TRBV27 and J usage is TRBJ2-1, with 12 bases identical to TRBD2. The germline CDR1 and CDR2 sequences are MNHEY and SMNVEV (reference sequence). The ends lost 3 bases at V and 6 bases at J; junction bases unmatched: 6. The CDR3 spans 16 residues. This CDR3 is CASSLTSGSRPNEQFF. The DNA read from the CDR3 is TGTGCCAGCAGTTTGACTAGCGGGAGTCGCCCCAATGAG.

Notes on this clone: Read sequence stops 3 residues before the CDR3 end, and the germline J gene provides the missing end. The V call is TRBV6-4, the J call TRBJ1-5, with a tentative D call TRBD1 (5 bases). Trimming took off 3 bases at V and 5 bases at J, with 8 bases between the two ends. The CDR3 is 13 residues long. Germline loops: CDR1 MRHNA, CDR2 SNTAGT. CDR3 amino acids: CASSEGRDQPQHF. The CDR3 bases that were read are TGTGCCAGCAGTGAAGGCAGGGATCAGCCC.

A word on this clone: The CDR3 is cut off 3 residues early in the read; its end comes from the germline J gene. This sequence joins TRBV28 and TRBJ2-5, with TRBD1 as a possible D gene (6 bases). Trimming took off 1 base at V and 5 bases at J, with 17 bases between the two ends. The V gene's germline CDR1 is MDHEN and CDR2 SYDVKM. The CDR3 spans 16 residues. The DNA read from the CDR3 is TGTGCCAGCAGTTTATTTGGCAGGGGCGGTATGGAGACC. It encodes CASSLFGRGGMET. The CDR3 in full is CASSLFGRGGMETQYF.

The CDR3 protein is CASSWTSGSNEQFF. CDR3 DNA, as far as it was read: TGTGCCAGTAGCTGGACTAGCGGGTCAAATGAG. This chain links TRBV19 with TRBJ2-1, with 11 bases matching TRBD2. Coverage ceases 3 residues before the CDR3 finishes, and the germline J gene fills in the end. With 6 bases clipped from V and 7 bases from J, the junction kept 5 bases outside the gene matches. The CDR3 length is 14 residues. The germline V gene has CDR1 LNHDA and CDR2 SQIVND (reference sequence).

About this clone itself: Sequencing ends 3 residues short of the CDR3 end; the germline J gene provides the rest. The V gene is TRBV18, the J gene TRBJ1-6, with D perhaps TRBD1 (6 bases). V shed 4 bases and J shed 7 bases, with 20 bases lying between them. The germline CDR1 and CDR2 sequences are KGHSH and LQKENI. There are 17 residues in the CDR3. The DNA read from the CDR3 is TGTGCCAGCTCACTAAAACGGGGGGCAGGGGAGAATTCACCC. This sequence encodes CASSLKRGAGENSP. The whole CDR3 is CASSLKRGAGENSPLHF.

About this clone itself: The read halts 3 residues ahead of the CDR3 end, with the missing end drawn from the germline J gene. V is TRBV4-1 and J is TRBJ2-7; D is possibly TRBD2 (6 bases). Germline V CDR1 and CDR2: MGHRA, YSYEKL. This CDR3 region has 17 residues. The V gene lost 1 base and the J gene lost 5 bases, with 21 bases spanning the gap. CDR3 DNA, as far as it was read: TGCGCCAGCAGCCAAGTTGTAGGGATTTCCGGGGGAGACGAG. Amino acids: CASSQVVGISGGDE. The whole CDR3 sequence is CASSQVVGISGGDEQYF.

With respect to this clone: From the germline J gene comes the end of the CDR3, since the read stops 3 residues before it. The chain recombines TRBV7-9 with TRBJ1-2, with a weak D call TRBD1 (5 bases). The V gene's germline CDR1 is SEHNR and CDR2 FQNEAQ (reference sequence). The CDR3 loop spans 13 amino acids. The part of the CDR3 DNA that was read is TGTGCCAGCAGCTCGGGACTAGTATACGAC. Amino acids: CASSSGLVYD. The CDR3 as a whole reads CASSSGLVYDYTF.

As concerns this clone: The CDR3 end lies 3 residues beyond the end of the read and is filled in from the germline J gene. V gene TRBV6-2 or TRBV6-3 combines with J gene TRBJ1-2, with TRBD1 matching 9 bases. There are 15 residues in the CDR3. CDR1 and CDR2 from the germline V gene are MNHEY and SVGEGT. Germline trimming cut 6 bases from V and 3 bases from J; bases unmatched to any gene: 8. The sequenced part of the CDR3 DNA is TGTGCCAGCAGGAGCCGGGACAGGGCGTACTATGGC. Encoded protein: CASRSRDRAYYG. The entire CDR3 protein reads CASRSRDRAYYGYTF.

As concerns this clone: Read coverage stops 3 residues before the CDR3 terminus; the germline J gene supplies the remainder. The V gene is TRBV20-1, the J gene TRBJ2-1, with 8 nucleotides matching TRBD2. The CDR3 runs 15 residues. Unmatched junction bases numbered 8, after V lost 0 bases and J lost 7 bases. Germline CDR1 reads DFQATT; CDR2 reads SNEGSKA (reference sequence). Here the CDR3 reads CSARDLELAVNEQFF. Partial CDR3 DNA: TGCAGTGCTAGAGATCTTGAACTAGCGGTGAATGAG.

On this clone itself: The CDR3 extends 3 residues past the end of the read, so its final part is completed from the germline J gene. This chain connects TRBV7-6 to TRBJ2-7; TRBD1 matches 7 bases. Trimming removed 3 bases from V and 6 bases from J; junction bases left unmatched: 2. The CDR3 sequence is 12 residues long. CDR1 is SGHVS, CDR2 FNYEAQ, per germline. The CDR3 region is CASSFPGGEQYF. The sequenced CDR3 bases are TGTGCCAGCAGCTTTCCAGGGGGCGAG.

CDR3 bases read: TGTGCCAGCACCAAACGGCAGGGAGAAGCAGATACG. Residues: CASTKRQGEADT. The CDR3 in its entirety is CASTKRQGEADTQYF. The chain joins TRBV7-8 to TRBJ2-3; the D call may be TRBD1 or TRBD2 (5 bases each). The read ends 3 residues shy of where the CDR3 ends; the end is completed using the germline J gene. Germline-derived CDR1 and CDR2 are SGHVS and FQNEAQ. This CDR3 has 15 amino acids. Trimming removed 7 bases from V and 4 bases from J, with 18 bases in between. Full variable domain (remainder filled in from reference TRBV7-8 and TRBJ2-3): GAGVSQSPRYKVAKRGQDVALRCDPISGHVSLFWYQQALGQGPEFLTYFQNEAQLDKSGLPSDRFFAERPEGSVSTLKIQRTQQEDSAVYLCASTKRQGEADTQYFGPGTRLTVL.

In the case of this clone: Read coverage stops 3 residues before the CDR3 terminus; the germline J gene supplies the remainder. The chain links TRBV5-1 to TRBJ2-7, with 8 nucleotides matching TRBD2. The CDR3 loop spans 14 amino acids. V lost 2 bases, J lost 3 bases, and 4 bases stayed unmatched. From germline, CDR1 is SGHRS and CDR2 YFSETQ. The CDR3 bases that were read are TGCGCCAGCAGCTTTGGCGGGAGGAACTACGAG. It codes for CASSFGGRNYE. The whole CDR3 sequence reads CASSFGGRNYEQYF.

This CDR3 reads CAWRGDSNEQYF. The DNA read from the CDR3 is TGTGCCTGGAGGGGAGACAGCAACGAG. This sequence joins TRBV30 and TRBJ2-7; D is possibly TRBD1 or TRBD2 (5 bases each). The CDR3 extends 3 residues past the end of the read, so its final part is completed from the germline J gene. CDR1 and CDR2 (germline): GTSNPN, SVGIG (reference sequence). V lost 3 bases to trimming and J lost 5 bases, with 11 bases between them. CDR3 length: 12 residues.

Concerning this clone: The read halts 3 residues ahead of the CDR3 end, with the missing end drawn from the germline J gene. This rearrangement joins TRBV5-4 to TRBJ2-5, with D unclear. The CDR3 has 14 residues. Germline CDR1 is SGHNT and CDR2 is YYREEE (reference sequence). Trimming removed 1 base from V and 2 bases from J, with 9 bases in between. The CDR3 sequence is CASSLWADQETQYF. Partial CDR3 DNA: TGTGCCAGCAGCTTGTGGGCCGATCAAGAGACC.

Notes on this clone: The read gets to within 3 residues of the CDR3 end, and the germline J gene fills in the rest. V usage is TRBV18 and J usage is TRBJ2-7; 9 bases align to TRBD1. The germline V gene encodes CDR1 KGHSH and CDR2 LQKENI. J was trimmed by 4 bases and V by 4 bases; bases with no gene match: 8. The CDR3 length is 15 residues. The covered CDR3 bases are TGTGCCAGCTCACGCCCTGGGACAGGGACTTACGAG. Protein sequence: CASSRPGTGTYE. The CDR3 reads in full as CASSRPGTGTYEQYF.

For this clone: Read sequence stops 3 residues before the CDR3 end, and the germline J gene provides the missing end. This chain uses TRBV20-1 with TRBJ2-7, with 10 positions matching TRBD2. CDR3 size: 15 residues. V gave up 3 bases and J gave up 3 bases; unmatched junction bases: 8. Germline V gene data show CDR1 as DFQATT and CDR2 as SNEGSKA (reference sequence). CDR3 amino acids: CSASLSGRFHYEQYF. Partial CDR3 DNA: TGCAGTGCTAGCCTTAGCGGGAGGTTCCACTACGAG.

Turning to this clone: The CDR3 extends 3 residues past the end of the read, so its final part is completed from the germline J gene. The chain uses TRBV6-2 or TRBV6-3 and TRBJ1-5, with TRBD1 matching 8 bases. V lost 2 bases, J lost 2 bases, and 2 bases stayed unmatched. CDR1 and CDR2 (germline): MNHEY, SVGEGT. The CDR3 has 15 residues. This chain's CDR3 is CASSYQGAGNQPQHF. Incomplete CDR3 DNA: TGTGCCAGCAGTTACCAGGGGGCAGGCAATCAGCCC.

As for this clone: The CDR3 end is not reached by the read, which stops 3 residues before it; the germline J gene fills it in. This chain uses TRBV19 with TRBJ2-5, with D maybe TRBD1 (5 bases). The CDR3 is 14 residues long. Germline V lookup: CDR1 LNHDA, CDR2 SQIVND (reference sequence). Trimming stripped 3 bases from V and 5 bases from J, with 13 bases between. The sequenced CDR3 bases are TGTGCCAGTAGTATTGGCAGGGTGGGTGAGACC. Translation gives CASSIGRVGET. The full-length CDR3 reads as CASSIGRVGETQYF.

To note about this clone: A junction end diverges from the germline sequence, so it may reflect a read error. The read comes to an end 3 residues before the CDR3 does, leaving the germline J gene to fill in the end. V is TRBV4-2 and J is TRBJ2-3, with D possibly matching TRBD2 (6 bases). This CDR3 has 14 amino acids. Germline assignment: CDR1 LGHNA and CDR2 YNFKEQ. The CDR3 spells CASSQGGASDTQYF. CDR3 DNA, as far as it was read: TGCGCCAGCAGCCAAGGAGGGGCCAGTGATACG.

Worth noting for this clone: The read comes to an end 3 residues before the CDR3 does, leaving the germline J gene to fill in the end. V usage is TRBV5-1 and J usage is TRBJ2-7; 11 nucleotides agree with TRBD2. This CDR3 is 16 amino acids long. Germline V lookup: CDR1 SGHRS, CDR2 YFSETQ. V trimming: 5 bases; J trimming: 2 bases; junction bases outside the gene matches: 9. The CDR3 reads CASRYQTSGIPYEQYF. The DNA read from the CDR3 is TGCGCCAGCAGGTACCAGACTAGCGGGATTCCCTACGAG.

Concerning this clone: The CDR3 goes on 3 residues after the read ends, and that part is filled in from the germline J gene. This chain connects TRBV20-1 to TRBJ1-6; 10 bases are a match to TRBD1. This CDR3 comprises 15 residues. CDR1 DFQATT and CDR2 SNEGSKA come from the germline V gene (reference sequence). J gave up 7 bases and V 6 bases, and 9 bases lay outside the gene matches. CDR3 in amino acids: CSAGGQGNGNSPLHF. The DNA read from the CDR3 is TGCAGTGCCGGGGGACAGGGGAACGGCAATTCACCC.

A note on this clone: The read ends 3 residues before the CDR3 terminus; that terminus is restored from the germline J gene. This chain links TRBV28 with TRBJ2-3; D tentatively fits TRBD1 or TRBD2 (5 bases each). This CDR3 is built from 16 residues. With 3 bases removed from V and 1 base from J, the gap between germline ends came to 14 bases. CDR1 and CDR2 (germline): MDHEN, SYDVKM. The DNA read from the CDR3 is TGTGCCAGCAGTTTGATGAGGGCCAGGGGCACAGATACG. Protein sequence: CASSLMRARGTDT. The entire CDR3 protein is CASSLMRARGTDTQYF. The full variable domain, with the rest looked up from reference TRBV28 and TRBJ2-3, is DVKVTQSSRYLVKRTGEKVFLECVQDMDHENMFWYRQDPGLGLRLIYFSYDVKMKEKGDIPEGYSVSREKKERFSLILESASTNQTSMYLCASSLMRARGTDTQYFGPGTRLTVL.

Note on this clone: The read halts 3 residues ahead of the CDR3 end, with the missing end drawn from the germline J gene. This same CDR3 is encoded by further DNA sequences in the sample. The chain carries TRBV6-4 and TRBJ2-1; D might be TRBD2 (6 bases). The CDR3 is 15 amino acids. From germline, CDR1 is MRHNA and CDR2 SNTAGT. The germline V and J ends were trimmed by 0 bases and 0 bases, with 6 bases remaining between them. The part of the CDR3 DNA that was read is TGTGCCAGCAGTGACTCTAGCGGCTCCTACAATGAG. Encoded protein: CASSDSSGSYNE. The whole CDR3 sequence is CASSDSSGSYNEQFF.

Worth noting for this clone: With the read ending 3 residues before the CDR3 end, the germline J gene is used to fill in that end. The chain is built from TRBV6-2 or TRBV6-3 and TRBJ2-7; 10 nucleotides align to TRBD2. This CDR3 is 14 amino acids long. V lost 6 bases to trimming and J lost 2 bases; unmatched junction nucleotides: 4. Germline-derived CDR1 and CDR2 are MNHEY and SVGEGT. The CDR3 sequence: CASRLLAGPYEQYF. The CDR3 DNA, read in part, is TGTGCCAGCAGGCTACTAGCGGGACCCTACGAG.

Concerning this clone: The CDR3 end falls 3 residues outside the read, so it is completed with the germline J gene. The chain joins TRBV11-2 to TRBJ2-7; perhaps TRBD2 as D (7 bases). The V gene lost 4 bases and the J gene lost 5 bases, with 15 bases spanning the gap. The CDR3 consists of 14 residues. Germline values: CDR1 SGHAT, CDR2 FQNNGV. The CDR3 here is CASSWGGSRHEQYF. CDR3 DNA (partial): TGTGCCAGCAGCTGGGGGGGCAGTCGCCACGAG.

Concerning this clone: Coverage ceases 3 residues before the CDR3 finishes, and the germline J gene fills in the end. The chain carries TRBV4-1 and TRBJ2-3, with TRBD2 matching over 11 bases. Germline V gives CDR1 MGHRA, CDR2 YSYEKL. CDR3 size: 17 residues. The CDR3: CASSQVPLAGGGETQYF. Partial CDR3 DNA: TGCGCCAGCAGCCAAGTCCCCTTAGCGGGAGGGGGGGAGACG.